Described below is a single TCR beta chain sequence and its context. Its specificity is unknown. This entry is derived from a study of blood T cells in healthy people across ages. The study's findings and limits: The percentage of naive T cells correlated strongly with TCR beta diversity.

A second about 6 to 12 cycle PCR used barcoded and J-beta primers. Each cDNA molecule received a tag from a template-switch adaptor that had 12 random nucleotides. TCRdb re-called the 5' RACE reads through MiXCR, storing one row per CDR3 protein. The sample consists of hundreds of thousands of distinct CDR3 sequences, around 45% of them appearing once. The sequence was collected from a man older than 75 in good health. The sequenced sample consisted of blood.

The CDR3 spells CASRSGGYSYNSPLHF. The CDR3 DNA is TGTGCCAGCAGATCCGGGGGTTACTCCTATAATTCACCCCTCCACTTT. V usage is TRBV6-2 or TRBV6-3 and J usage is TRBJ1-6; weak D call: TRBD1 (5 bases). Per germline, CDR1 MNHEY and CDR2 SVGEGT. Trimming removed 6 bases at V and 0 bases at J, with 12 bases between. CDR3 size: 16 residues.